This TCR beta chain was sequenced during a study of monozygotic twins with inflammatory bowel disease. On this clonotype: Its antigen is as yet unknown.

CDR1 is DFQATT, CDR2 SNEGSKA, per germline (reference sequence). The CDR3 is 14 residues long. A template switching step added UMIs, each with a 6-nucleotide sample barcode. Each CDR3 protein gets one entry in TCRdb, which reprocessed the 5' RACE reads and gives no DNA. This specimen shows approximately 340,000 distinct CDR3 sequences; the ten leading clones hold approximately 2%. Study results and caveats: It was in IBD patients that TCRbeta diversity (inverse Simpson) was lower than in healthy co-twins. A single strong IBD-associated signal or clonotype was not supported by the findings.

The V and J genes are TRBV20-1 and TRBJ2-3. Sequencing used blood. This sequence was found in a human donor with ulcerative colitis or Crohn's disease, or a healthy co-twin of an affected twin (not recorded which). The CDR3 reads CSARDPLLTDTQYF.